This TCR beta chain was profiled in a study of cytomegalovirus exposure and HLA in healthy donors. PCR amplification relied on 60 Vbeta primers (plus 13 Jbeta primers). TCRdb keeps only in-frame clones here, not all; method: immunoSEQ multiplex PCR. The sample yields about 230,000 clones, around 80% seen once. V shed 1 base, J shed 2 bases, and the junction held 4 bases outside the gene matches. This CDR3 is 15 amino acids long. Germline V gene lookup returns CDR1 LGHNA and CDR2 YNFKEQ. The sequencing input was PBMCs. This chain links TRBV4-2 with TRBJ1-2; TRBD1 matches at 7 bases. The source of this sequence is a woman aged 60-75 years in good health and CMV-seropositive. CDR3 coding DNA: TGTGCCAGCAGCCAAGGACAGGGAGCCAACTATGGCTACACCTTC. Encoded protein: CASSQGQGANYGYTF.